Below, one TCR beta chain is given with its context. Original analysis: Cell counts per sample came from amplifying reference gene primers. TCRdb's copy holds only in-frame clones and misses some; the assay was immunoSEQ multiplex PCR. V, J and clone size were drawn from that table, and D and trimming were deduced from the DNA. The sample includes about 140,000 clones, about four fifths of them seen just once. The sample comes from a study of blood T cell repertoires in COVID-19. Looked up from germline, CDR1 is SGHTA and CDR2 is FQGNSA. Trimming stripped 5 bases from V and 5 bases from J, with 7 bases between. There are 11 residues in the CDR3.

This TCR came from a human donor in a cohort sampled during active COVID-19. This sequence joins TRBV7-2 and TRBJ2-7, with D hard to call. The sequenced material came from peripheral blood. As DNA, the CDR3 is TGTGCCAGCAGCGTACAGAACGAGCAGTACTTC. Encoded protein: CASSVQNEQYF.